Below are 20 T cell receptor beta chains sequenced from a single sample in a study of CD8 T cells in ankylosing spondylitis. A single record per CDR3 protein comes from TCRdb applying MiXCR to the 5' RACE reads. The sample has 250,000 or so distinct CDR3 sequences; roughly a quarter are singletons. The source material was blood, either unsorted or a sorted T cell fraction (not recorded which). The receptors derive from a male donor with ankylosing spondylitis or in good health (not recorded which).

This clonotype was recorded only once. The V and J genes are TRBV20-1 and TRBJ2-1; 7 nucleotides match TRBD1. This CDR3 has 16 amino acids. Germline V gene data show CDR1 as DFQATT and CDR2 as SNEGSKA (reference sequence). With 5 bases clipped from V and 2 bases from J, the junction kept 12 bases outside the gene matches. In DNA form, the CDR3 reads TGCAGTGCTCCAGACTTACAGGGGAGAACCTACAATGAGCAGTTCTTC. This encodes CSAPDLQGRTYNEQFF.

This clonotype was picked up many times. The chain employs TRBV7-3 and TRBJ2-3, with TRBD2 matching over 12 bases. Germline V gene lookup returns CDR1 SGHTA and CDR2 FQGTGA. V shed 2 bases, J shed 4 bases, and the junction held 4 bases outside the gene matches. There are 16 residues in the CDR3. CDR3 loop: CASSLLAGGIADTQYF. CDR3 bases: TGTGCCAGCAGCTTACTAGCGGGGGGGATCGCAGATACGCAGTATTTT.

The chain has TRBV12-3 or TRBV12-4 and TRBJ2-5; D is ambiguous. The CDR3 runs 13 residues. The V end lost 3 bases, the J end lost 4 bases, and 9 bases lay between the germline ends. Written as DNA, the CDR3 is TGTGCCAGCAGTTTTTTGAGCGTAGAGACCCAGTACTTC. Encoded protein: CASSFLSVETQYF.

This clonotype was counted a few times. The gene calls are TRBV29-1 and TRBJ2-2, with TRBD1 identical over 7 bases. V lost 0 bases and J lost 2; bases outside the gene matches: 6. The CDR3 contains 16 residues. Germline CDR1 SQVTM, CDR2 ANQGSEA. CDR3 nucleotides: TGCAGCGTTGAAGATCCTTGGGACAGCAACACCGGGGAGCTGTTTTTT. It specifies CSVEDPWDSNTGELFF.

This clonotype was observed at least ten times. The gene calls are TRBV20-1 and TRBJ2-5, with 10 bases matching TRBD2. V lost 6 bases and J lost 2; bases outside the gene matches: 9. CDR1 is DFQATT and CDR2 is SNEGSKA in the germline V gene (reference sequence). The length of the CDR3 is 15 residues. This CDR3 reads CSAHVSGGIQETQYF. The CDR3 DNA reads TGCAGTGCCCACGTTAGCGGGGGGATACAAGAGACCCAGTACTTC.

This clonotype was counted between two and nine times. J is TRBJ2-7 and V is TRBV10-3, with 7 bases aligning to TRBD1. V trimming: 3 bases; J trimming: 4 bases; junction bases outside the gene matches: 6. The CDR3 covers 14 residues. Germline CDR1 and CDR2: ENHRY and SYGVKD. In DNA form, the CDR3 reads TGTGCCATCAGTGACCCCATCAGGGGGTACGAGCAGTACTTC. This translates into CAISDPIRGYEQYF.

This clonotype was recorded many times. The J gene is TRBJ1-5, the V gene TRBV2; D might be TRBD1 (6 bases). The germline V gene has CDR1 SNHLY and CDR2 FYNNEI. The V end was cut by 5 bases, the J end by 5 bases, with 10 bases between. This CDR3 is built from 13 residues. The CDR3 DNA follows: TGTGCCAGCAGTATGAGGGGGGATCAGCCCCAGCATTTT. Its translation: CASSMRGDQPQHF.

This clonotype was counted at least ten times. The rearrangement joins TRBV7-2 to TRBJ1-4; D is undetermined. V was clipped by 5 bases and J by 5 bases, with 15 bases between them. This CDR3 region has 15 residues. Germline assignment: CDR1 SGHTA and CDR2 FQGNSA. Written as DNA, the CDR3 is TGTGCCAGCAGCCAACTGAAGCGCCCAAATGAAAAACTGTTTTTT. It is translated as CASSQLKRPNEKLFF. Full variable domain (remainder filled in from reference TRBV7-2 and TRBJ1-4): GAGVSQSPSNKVTEKGKDVELRCDPISGHTALYWYRQSLGQGLEFLIYFQGNSAPDKSGLPSDRFSAERTGGSVSTLTIQRTQQEDSAVYLCASSQLKRPNEKLFFGSGTQLSVL.

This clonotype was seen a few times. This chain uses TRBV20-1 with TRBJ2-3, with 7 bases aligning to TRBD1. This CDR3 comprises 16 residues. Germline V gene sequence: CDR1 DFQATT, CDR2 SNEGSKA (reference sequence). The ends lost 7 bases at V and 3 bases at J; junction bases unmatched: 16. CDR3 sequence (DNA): TGCAGTGTCGCACCGGAGCACAGGGGATTTACAGATACGCAGTATTTT. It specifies CSVAPEHRGFTDTQYF.

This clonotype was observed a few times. The CDR3 bases are TGTGCCTCCAGACAGGTGAACACTGAAGCTTTCTTT. Protein sequence: CASRQVNTEAFF. The gene calls are TRBV10-3 and TRBJ1-1, with a possible D match to TRBD1 (6 bases). The CDR3 is made up of 12 amino acids. Germline CDR1 ENHRY, CDR2 SYGVKD. Trimming shortened V by 11 bases and J by 0 bases, and 10 bases separated the two germline ends.

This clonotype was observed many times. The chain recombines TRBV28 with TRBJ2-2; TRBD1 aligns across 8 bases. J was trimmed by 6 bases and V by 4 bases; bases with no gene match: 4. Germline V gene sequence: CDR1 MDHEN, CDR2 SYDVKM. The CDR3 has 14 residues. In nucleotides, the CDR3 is TGTGCCAGCAGTTCACAGGGGGTTCCCGGGGAGCTGTTTTTT. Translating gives CASSSQGVPGELFF.

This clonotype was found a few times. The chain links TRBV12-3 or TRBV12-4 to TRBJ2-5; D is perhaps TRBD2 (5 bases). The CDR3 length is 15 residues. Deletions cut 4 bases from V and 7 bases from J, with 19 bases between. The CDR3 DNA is TGTGCCAGCAGTTCGGACTCGCATCAGGCGGGGACCCAGTACTTC. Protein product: CASSSDSHQAGTQYF.

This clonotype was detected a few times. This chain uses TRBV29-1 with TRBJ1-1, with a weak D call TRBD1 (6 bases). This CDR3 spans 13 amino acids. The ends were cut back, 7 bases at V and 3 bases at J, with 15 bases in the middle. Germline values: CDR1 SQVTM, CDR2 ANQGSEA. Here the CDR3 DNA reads TGCAGCGCATCCCGGGGGCGGGACACTGAAGCTTTCTTT. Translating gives CSASRGRDTEAFF. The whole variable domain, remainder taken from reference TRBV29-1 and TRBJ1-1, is SAVISQKPSRDICQRGTSLTIQCQVDSQVTMMFWYRQQPGQSLTLIATANQGSEATYESGFVIDKFPISRPNLTFSTLTVSNMSPEDSSIYLCSASRGRDTEAFFGQGTRLTVV.

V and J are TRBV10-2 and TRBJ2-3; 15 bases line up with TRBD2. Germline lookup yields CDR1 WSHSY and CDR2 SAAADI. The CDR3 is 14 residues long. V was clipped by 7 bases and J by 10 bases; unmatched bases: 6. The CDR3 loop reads CASIGLAGGSAQYF. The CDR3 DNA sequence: TGCGCCAGCATTGGACTAGCGGGGGGGTCAGCGCAGTATTTT.

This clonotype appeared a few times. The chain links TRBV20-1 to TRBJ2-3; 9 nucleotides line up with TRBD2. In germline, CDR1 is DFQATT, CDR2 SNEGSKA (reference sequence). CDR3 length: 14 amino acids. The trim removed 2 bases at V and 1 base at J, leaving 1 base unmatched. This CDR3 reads CSARSGGRTDTQYF. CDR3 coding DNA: TGCAGTGCTAGAAGCGGGGGGCGCACAGATACGCAGTATTTT.

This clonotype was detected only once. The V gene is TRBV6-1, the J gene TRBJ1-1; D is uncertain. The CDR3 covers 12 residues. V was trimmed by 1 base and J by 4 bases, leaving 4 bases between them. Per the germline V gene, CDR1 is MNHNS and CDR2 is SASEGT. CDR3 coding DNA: TGTGCCAGCAGTGAAGACAGCACTGAAGCTTTCTTT. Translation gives CASSEDSTEAFF.

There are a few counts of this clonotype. The DNA for the CDR3 is TGTGCCAGCAGCCCTCAAGACTGGACCACAGATACGCAGTATTTT. Its protein is CASSPQDWTTDTQYF. The genes are TRBV7-8 and TRBJ2-3; D is unclear. The CDR3 runs to 15 residues. Germline CDR1 and CDR2: SGHVS and FQNEAQ. The V end was cut by 5 bases, the J end by 2 bases, with 14 bases between. The full variable domain, with the rest looked up from reference TRBV7-8 and TRBJ2-3, is GAGVSQSPRYKVAKRGQDVALRCDPISGHVSLFWYQQALGQGPEFLTYFQNEAQLDKSGLPSDRFFAERPEGSVSTLKIQRTQQEDSAVYLCASSPQDWTTDTQYFGPGTRLTVL.

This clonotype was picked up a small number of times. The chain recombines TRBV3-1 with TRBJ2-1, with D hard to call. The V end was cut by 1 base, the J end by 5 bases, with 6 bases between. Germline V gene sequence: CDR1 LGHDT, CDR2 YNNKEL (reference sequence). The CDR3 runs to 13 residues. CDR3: CASSQVADNEQFF. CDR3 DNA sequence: TGTGCCAGCAGCCAAGTAGCAGACAATGAGCAGTTCTTC.

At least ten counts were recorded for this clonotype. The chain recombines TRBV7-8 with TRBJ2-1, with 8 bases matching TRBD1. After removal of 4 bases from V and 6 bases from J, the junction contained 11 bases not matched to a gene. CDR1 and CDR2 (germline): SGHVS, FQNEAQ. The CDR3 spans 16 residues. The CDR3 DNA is TGTGCCAGCAGCTCCACCTCAGGGGGCTGGGGCAATGAGCAGTTCTTC. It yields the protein CASSSTSGGWGNEQFF.

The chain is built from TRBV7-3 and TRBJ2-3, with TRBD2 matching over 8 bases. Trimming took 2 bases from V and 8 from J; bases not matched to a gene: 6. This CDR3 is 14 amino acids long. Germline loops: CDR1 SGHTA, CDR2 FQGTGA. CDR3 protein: CASSLLGLDGTQYF. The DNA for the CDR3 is TGTGCCAGCAGCTTACTGGGACTAGATGGTACGCAGTATTTT.